This T cell receptor (beta chain) was retrieved from a study of blood T cell repertoires in COVID-19. Background on the study: Researchers got acute and convalescent COVID-19 samples from the United States, Italy and Spain. The analysed material was cDNA or gDNA that came from T cells, B-cell-depleted T cells, or PBMCs.

Authors' processing steps: Amplification from reference gene primers served as the basis for estimated nucleated cell counts. Generated by immunoSEQ multiplex PCR, the TCRdb table keeps only in-frame clones and is missing some. V and J calls and clone size come straight from that table; D and trimming were deduced from the DNA. The data contain some 74,000 clones, roughly 84% of them singletons. Germline V gene data show CDR1 as MDHEN and CDR2 as SYDVKM. The CDR3 totals 15 residues. The J segment lost 0 bases and the V segment lost 6 bases, leaving 4 bases of the junction unmatched. The sequencing sample was made of peripheral blood. The chain joins TRBV28 to TRBJ1-4; 7 bases agree with TRBD1. This TCR was sampled from a woman aged 45-65 years with acute or convalescent COVID-19. As DNA, the CDR3 is TGTGCCAGCAGCCGGACAGGCACAACTAATGAAAAACTGTTTTTT. Protein: CASSRTGTTNEKLFF.